The 20 T cell receptor beta chains below all came from one sample that was sequenced in a study of tumor-infiltrating lymphocytes in primary liver carcinoma. The template, approximately 500 ng total RNA, yielded TCR beta cDNA made with a constant-region primer. Three nested multiplex PCR rounds of slightly modified ARM-PCR generated TCR beta libraries. Investigators reported that the first two PCR rounds, at 10 cycles each, used TRBV1-TRBV30 forward primers with a C-beta reverse primer. TCRdb processed the multiplex PCR reads anew with MiXCR; each CDR3 protein has one entry. Here the sample spans 95,000 to 150,000 distinct CDR3 sequences, 50% to 70% being singletons. DNA and RNA were both co-extracted from 20-30 mg of bulk tissue that had not been sorted. The source material was liver tumor tissue from sampling region 1. Subset specified: tumor region T1, superior pole. Source of these receptors: a woman aged 55-69 years with primary liver carcinoma and hepatitis B virus infection.

The chain is built from TRBV7-9 and TRBJ1-1; D gene uncertain. CDR3 size: 16 residues. Germline assignment: CDR1 SEHNR and CDR2 FQNEAQ (reference sequence). V was shortened by 5 bases and J by 3 bases, with 19 bases between the two germline ends. CDR3: CASSGGFGWWDTEAFF. In nucleotides, the CDR3 is TGTGCCAGCAGCGGCGGCTTTGGATGGTGGGACACTGAAGCTTTCTTT.

With respect to this clonotype: It may be a read error: a sequence one base away is much more abundant. V is TRBV6-2 or TRBV6-3 and J is TRBJ1-5, with unresolved D. CDR3 length: 17 residues. Looked up from germline, CDR1 is MNHEY and CDR2 is SVGEGT. The CDR3 DNA reads TGTGTCAGCAGTTACTCGAGATCGGGTTCGGGCAATCAGCCCCAGCATTTT. Encoded protein: CVSSYSRSGSGNQPQHF.

The count of this clonotype is one. It may be a read error: a sequence one base away is much more abundant. The rearrangement joins TRBV29-1 to TRBJ2-2; perhaps TRBD1 as D (5 bases). This CDR3 comprises 12 residues. Germline assignment: CDR1 SQVTM and CDR2 ANQGSEA. V lost 7 bases and J 7 bases, leaving 13 bases between the germline ends. As DNA, the CDR3 is TGCAGCGCCGAGAGCAGGGTCGGGGAGCTGTTTTTT. This translates into CSAESRVGELFF.

This clonotype appeared once. This rearrangement joins TRBV29-1 to TRBJ1-5; 8 positions match TRBD1. The germline V gene has CDR1 SQVTM and CDR2 ANQGSEA. The CDR3 length is 13 residues. Losses at the gene ends were 7 bases for V and 3 bases for J; bases not matched to a gene: 5. The CDR3 reads CSDGTGYNQPQHF. CDR3 DNA sequence: TGCAGCGATGGGACAGGATACAATCAGCCCCAGCATTTT.

The sample holds many counts of this clonotype. This chain links TRBV6-5 with TRBJ1-2; no firm D call. V was trimmed by 2 bases and J by 4 bases, leaving 11 bases between them. Germline V gives CDR1 MNHEY, CDR2 SVGAGI. The CDR3 has 14 amino acids. DNA of the CDR3: TGTGCCAGCAGTTACACCGGGTCGCGCTATGGCTACACCTTC. Residues: CASSYTGSRYGYTF.

This rearrangement joins TRBV10-3 to TRBJ1-4, with D possibly matching TRBD1 (6 bases). This CDR3 has 13 amino acids. V lost 5 bases, J lost 8 bases, and 12 bases lay in between. The germline CDR1 and CDR2 sequences are ENHRY and SYGVKD. For the CDR3, the DNA is TGTGCCATCAGTCAACAGGGTAACGAAAAACTGTTTTTT. Amino acid sequence: CAISQQGNEKLFF.

This clonotype appeared many times. The chain is built from TRBV28 and TRBJ2-1; 11 bases fit TRBD2. J was trimmed by 4 bases and V by 7 bases; bases with no gene match: 9. Germline assignment: CDR1 MDHEN and CDR2 SYDVKM. The CDR3 runs to 16 residues. CDR3 sequence (DNA): TGTGCCAGCAAACCCCCGGGACTAGCGGTATACAATGAGCAGTTCTTC. It is translated as CASKPPGLAVYNEQFF.

In the case of this clonotype: A much bigger clone sits one base away, suggesting this may be a read error. Since the CDR3 does not end with the conserved phenylalanine or tryptophan, this likely comes from a read error. The chain employs TRBV6-1 and TRBJ1-2; D is ambiguous. This CDR3 is 13 amino acids long. V shed 6 bases and J shed 2 bases, with 10 bases lying between them. The V gene's germline CDR1 is MNHNS and CDR2 SASEGT. For the CDR3, the DNA is TGTGCCAGCAGATCGACGCAAAACTATGGCTACACCCTC. The encoded protein is CASRSTQNYGYTL.

Notes on this clonotype: Its ends do not fully match the called genes, so a read error is possible. The rearrangement links TRBV5-6 to TRBJ2-4, with D maybe TRBD1 (8 bases). CDR3 length: 15 residues. Germline CDR1 is SGHDT and CDR2 is YYEEEE. The CDR3 bases are TGTGCCAGCAGCTTGGTACAGGGGGGGAAAACCATTCAGTACTTC. Encoded protein: CASSLVQGGKTIQYF.

V usage is TRBV30 and J usage is TRBJ2-7; D unclear. V was clipped by 1 base and J by 7 bases, with 20 bases between them. The CDR3 spans 15 residues. Per the germline V gene, CDR1 is GTSNPN and CDR2 is SVGIG (reference sequence). The CDR3 is CAWSASHGFGLEQYF. The CDR3 DNA reads as TGTGCCTGGAGTGCCAGTCATGGATTCGGGCTAGAGCAGTACTTC.

A remark on this clonotype: One end of the junction fails to match germline, which may point to a read error. V is TRBV11-2 and J is TRBJ1-2; TRBD1 aligns across 8 bases. CDR1 and CDR2 from the germline V gene are SGHAT and FQNNGV. This CDR3 has 13 residues. Here the CDR3 reads CASSLAGGYDYTF. The CDR3 coding sequence is TGTGCCAGTAGCTTGGCAGGGGGCTATGACTACACCTTC.

This clonotype showed up just once. A much larger clone differs from this one at a single base, so this may be a read error. V is TRBV4-1 and J is TRBJ1-4; 7 bases match TRBD1. With V trimmed by 4 bases and J by 8 bases, 10 bases remained unmatched. CDR3 length: 15 amino acids. The V gene's germline CDR1 is MGHRA and CDR2 YSYEKL. Written as DNA, the CDR3 is TGCGCCAGCAGCCGAAACCCTAGACAGGGCGAAAAACTGTTTTTT. It encodes CASSRNPRQGEKLFF.

About this clonotype itself: No conserved phenylalanine or tryptophan ends this CDR3, so it is likely a read error. The rearrangement uses TRBV5-4 and TRBJ2-7, with 11 bases lining up with TRBD2. This CDR3 has 16 residues. Per germline, CDR1 SGHNT and CDR2 YYREEE (reference sequence). Here the CDR3 reads CDSSPPGSGRAYEQYL. CDR3 in DNA: TGTGACAGCAGCCCACCGGGTAGCGGGAGGGCGTACGAGCAGTACTTG.

At least ten counts were recorded for this clonotype. The chain has TRBV29-1 and TRBJ2-2; 10 bases match TRBD1. The germline CDR1 and CDR2 sequences are SQVTM and ANQGSEA. The CDR3 runs 17 residues. Losses at the gene ends were 7 bases for V and 2 bases for J; bases not matched to a gene: 13. CDR3 sequence: CSARDRGLGCNTGELFF. CDR3 coding DNA: TGCAGCGCGCGGGACAGGGGACTAGGGTGTAACACCGGGGAGCTGTTTTTT.

Concerning this clonotype itself: A much more abundant neighbour one base away suggests this may be a read error. The chain links TRBV5-5 to TRBJ2-1; TRBD2 aligns across 13 bases. The CDR3 is 17 residues long. The V gene's germline CDR1 is SGHKS and CDR2 YYEKEE (reference sequence). CDR3: CVSSYGLTSGRDNEQFF. In DNA form, the CDR3 reads TGTGTCAGCAGCTACGGACTAACTAGCGGGAGGGACAATGAGCAGTTCTTC.

Comments on this clonotype: At one end, the junction sequence differs from germline, possibly due to a read error. V is TRBV5-4 and J is TRBJ2-1; 10 bases are shared with TRBD2. CDR1 is SGHNT, CDR2 YYREEE, per germline (reference sequence). The CDR3 covers 15 residues. CDR3 nucleotides: TGTGTCAGCAGCCCGCAAGCGGGAGGGATCGATGGTCAGTTCTTC. This sequence encodes CVSSPQAGGIDGQFF.

This clonotype was seen at least ten times. The chain links TRBV12-3 or TRBV12-4 to TRBJ1-2; 7 bases line up with TRBD1. The CDR3 covers 12 residues. Losses at the gene ends were 3 bases for V and 9 bases for J; bases not matched to a gene: 4. CDR3 nucleotide sequence: TGTGCCAGCAGTTTGGTAGGGGGCAGCTACACCTTC. Translated, it gives CASSLVGGSYTF.

This clonotype was seen a handful of times. The genes are TRBV30 and TRBJ1-5; 7 bases map to TRBD1. Unmatched junction bases numbered 5, after V lost 2 bases and J lost 1 base. The CDR3 length is 15 residues. Germline lookup yields CDR1 GTSNPN and CDR2 SVGIG (reference sequence). The CDR3 sequence is CAWSREGASNQPQHF. CDR3 sequence (DNA): TGTGCCTGGAGTCGAGAGGGGGCAAGCAATCAGCCCCAGCATTTT.

On this clonotype: A much larger clone differs from this one at a single base, so this may be a read error. This chain connects TRBV12-3 or TRBV12-4 to TRBJ1-1, with TRBD1 as a possible D gene (5 bases). The CDR3 is 14 amino acids. The CDR3 region has the DNA TGTGCCAGCACCCGAGGGGACGCGAACACTGAAGTTTTCTTT. It is translated as CASTRGDANTEVFF.

This clonotype was seen a handful of times. This clone may be a read error of a much larger clone one base away. The chain has TRBV12-3 or TRBV12-4 and TRBJ1-3; D remains unclear. CDR3 length: 14 amino acids. The CDR3 reads CASSPVYSVNTIYF. The CDR3, as DNA: TGTGCCAGCAGTCCTGTCTACTCTGTAAACACCATATATTTT.